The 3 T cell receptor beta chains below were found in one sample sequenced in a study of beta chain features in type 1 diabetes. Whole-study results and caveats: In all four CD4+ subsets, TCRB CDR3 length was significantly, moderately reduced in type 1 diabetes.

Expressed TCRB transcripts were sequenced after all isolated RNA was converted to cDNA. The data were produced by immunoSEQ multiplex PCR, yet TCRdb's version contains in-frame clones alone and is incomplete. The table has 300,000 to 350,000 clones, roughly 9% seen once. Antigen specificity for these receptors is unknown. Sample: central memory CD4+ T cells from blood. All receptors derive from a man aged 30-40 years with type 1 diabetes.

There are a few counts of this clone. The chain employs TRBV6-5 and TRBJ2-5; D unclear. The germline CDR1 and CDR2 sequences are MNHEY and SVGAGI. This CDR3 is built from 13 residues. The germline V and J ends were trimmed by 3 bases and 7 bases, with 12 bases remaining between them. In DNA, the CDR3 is TGTGCCAGCAGTTATACCCAAGCAGGGACCCAGTACTTC. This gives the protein CASSYTQAGTQYF.

Written as DNA, the CDR3 is TGCGCCAGCAGGCCCGACAGCAACTCTGGAAACACCATATATTTT. This encodes CASRPDSNSGNTIYF. This chain joins TRBV5-1 and TRBJ1-3; TRBD1 is a possible D gene (5 bases). V lost 5 bases to trimming and J lost 0 bases, with 12 bases between them. This CDR3 comprises 15 residues. Germline-derived CDR1 and CDR2 are SGHRS and YFSETQ.

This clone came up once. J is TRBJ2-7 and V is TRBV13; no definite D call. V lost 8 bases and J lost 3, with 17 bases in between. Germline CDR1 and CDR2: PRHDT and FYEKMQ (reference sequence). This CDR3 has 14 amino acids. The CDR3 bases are TGTGCCAGCTCCCTAGGCGGAAAAAACTACGAGCAGTACTTC. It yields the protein CASSLGGKNYEQYF.